This T cell receptor (beta chain) was sequenced for a study of T cells in Graves' hyperthyroidism and ophthalmopathy. General observations from the study: Model output signaled ophthalmopathy a median 6.5 months ahead of onset. Blood also carried most thyroid clonotypes expanded above 0.001.

Amplification targeted TCR beta CDR3 regions from RNA transcripts. HTBI primers were the set used in a first-round RT-PCR of the TCR CDR3. TCRdb independently ran MiXCR on the multiplex PCR reads; one entry per CDR3 protein. In the table there are 300,000 to 450,000 distinct CDR3 sequences, about a sixth of which are singletons. This clonotype was found many times. Its antigen is not known. Patients aged 18 to 65 with hyperthyroidism were newly diagnosed, with duration under 2 months. Extraction of PBMCs used 10 ml of fresh peripheral blood. CDR1 and CDR2 from the germline V gene are DFQATT and SNEGSKA (reference sequence). V dropped 2 bases and J dropped 6 bases, with 14 bases sitting between them. There are 14 residues in the CDR3.

Sequencing was carried out using blood. J is TRBJ2-4 and V is TRBV20-1, with D tentatively TRBD2 (6 bases). The sequence was obtained from a woman under 40 with Graves' hyperthyroidism that later progressed to Graves' ophthalmopathy. The CDR3 loop reads CSARRSGGANIQYF. The CDR3 DNA reads TGCAGTGCTAGACGTTCGGGCGGGGCAAACATTCAGTACTTC.